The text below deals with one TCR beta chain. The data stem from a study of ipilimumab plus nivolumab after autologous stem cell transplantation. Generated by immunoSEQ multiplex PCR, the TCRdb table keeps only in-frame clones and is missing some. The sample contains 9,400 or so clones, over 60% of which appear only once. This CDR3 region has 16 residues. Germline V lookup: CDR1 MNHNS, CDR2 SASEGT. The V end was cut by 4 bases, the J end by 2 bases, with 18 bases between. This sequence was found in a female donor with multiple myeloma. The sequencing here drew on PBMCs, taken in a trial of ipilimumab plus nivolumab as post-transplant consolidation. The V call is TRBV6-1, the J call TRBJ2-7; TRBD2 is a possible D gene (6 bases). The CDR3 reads CASSVTGLGFPYEQYF. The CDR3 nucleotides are TGTGCCAGCAGTGTGACGGGACTCGGGTTTCCCTACGAGCAGTACTTC.